This TCR beta chain was observed in a study of shared clonotypes between healthy human individuals. General study findings and limits: Non-shared clonotypes were found to have lower generation probabilities than the clonotypes that were shared by all four of the sorted-subset donors.

Note on this clone: The antigen remains undetermined.

Produced via immunoSEQ multiplex PCR; TCRdb's table is partial and in-frame only. The sample includes some 600,000 clones, 96% of them seen just once. CD45RO-negative CD8 cells positively selected for CCR7 made up the naive population, which excluded terminally differentiated effector memory CD45RA+ cells. Among the donors, all were Caucasian adults who lived in Nashville, Tennessee. The clonotype comes from a woman in her 30s in good health. Sample: naive CD8+ T cells sorted from blood.

CDR3 sequence (DNA): TGTGCCAGCAGCCAAGAATTGGGAGGCGAGCAGTACTTC. As protein: CASSQELGGEQYF. V usage is TRBV14 and J usage is TRBJ2-7; the D gene is possibly TRBD2 (6 bases). The germline CDR1 and CDR2 sequences are SGHDN and FVKESK. The CDR3 has 13 amino acids. V was pared by 0 bases and J by 6 bases, with 9 bases between.